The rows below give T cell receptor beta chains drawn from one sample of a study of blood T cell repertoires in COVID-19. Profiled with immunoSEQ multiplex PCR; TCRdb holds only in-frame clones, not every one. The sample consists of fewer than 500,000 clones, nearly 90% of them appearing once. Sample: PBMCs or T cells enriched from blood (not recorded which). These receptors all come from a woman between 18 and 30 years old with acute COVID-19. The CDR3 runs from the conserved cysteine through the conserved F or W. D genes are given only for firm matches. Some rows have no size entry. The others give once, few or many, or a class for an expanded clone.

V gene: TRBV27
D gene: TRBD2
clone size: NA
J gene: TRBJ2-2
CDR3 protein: CASSLKGLEGIGELFF
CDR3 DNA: TGTGCCAGCAGTTTGAAAGGACTAGAAGGGATCGGGGAGCTGTTTTTT

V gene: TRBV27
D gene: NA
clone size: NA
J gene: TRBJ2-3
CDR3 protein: CASSLIARRLSADTQYF
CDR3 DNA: TGTGCCAGCAGTTTAATAGCTAGGCGTTTGAGCGCAGATACGCAGTATTTT

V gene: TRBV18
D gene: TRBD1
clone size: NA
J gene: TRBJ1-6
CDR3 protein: CASSLTGANSPLHF
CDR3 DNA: TGTGCCAGCTCACTGACAGGGGCCAATTCACCCCTCCACTTT

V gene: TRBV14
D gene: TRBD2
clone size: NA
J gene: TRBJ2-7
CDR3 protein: CASSPRLAVSYEQYF
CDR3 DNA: TGTGCCAGCAGCCCAAGACTAGCGGTCTCCTACGAGCAGTACTTC

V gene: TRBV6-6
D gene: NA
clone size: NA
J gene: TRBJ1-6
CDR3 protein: CASSLQENNSPLHF
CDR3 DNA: TGTGCCAGCAGCCTACAGGAGAATAATTCACCCCTCCACTTT

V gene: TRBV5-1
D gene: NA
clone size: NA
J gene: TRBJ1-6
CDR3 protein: CASSLDGGSNSPLHF
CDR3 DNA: TGCGCCAGCAGCTTGGATGGGGGGAGCAATTCACCCCTCCACTTT

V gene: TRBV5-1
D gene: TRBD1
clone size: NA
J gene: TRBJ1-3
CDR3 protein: CASSPSGTAFSGNTIYF
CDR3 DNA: TGCGCCAGCAGCCCCTCGGGGACAGCTTTTTCTGGAAACACCATATATTTT

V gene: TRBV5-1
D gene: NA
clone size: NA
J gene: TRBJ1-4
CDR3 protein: CASSLAPTTNEKLFF
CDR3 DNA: TGCGCCAGCAGCTTGGCCCCGACTACTAATGAAAAACTGTTTTTT

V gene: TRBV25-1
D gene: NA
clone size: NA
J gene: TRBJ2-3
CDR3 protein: CASSPFAGPTDTQYF
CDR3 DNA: TGTGCCAGCAGCCCCTTTGCGGGGCCCACAGATACGCAGTATTTT

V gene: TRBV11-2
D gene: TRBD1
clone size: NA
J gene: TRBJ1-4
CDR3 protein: CASSQDREKLFF
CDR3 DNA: TGTGCCAGCAGCCAGGACAGGGAAAAACTGTTTTTT

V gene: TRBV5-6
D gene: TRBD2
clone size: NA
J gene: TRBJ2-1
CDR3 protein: CASSWDYSGYNEQFF
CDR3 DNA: TGTGCCAGCAGCTGGGACTATTCGGGCTACAATGAGCAGTTCTTC

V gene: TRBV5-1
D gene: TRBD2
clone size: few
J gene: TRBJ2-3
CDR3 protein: CASSPGTSGRADTQYF
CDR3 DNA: TGCGCCAGCAGCCCAGGGACTAGCGGGAGGGCCGACACGCAGTATTTT

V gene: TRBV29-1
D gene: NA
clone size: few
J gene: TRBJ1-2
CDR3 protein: CSVQNYGYTF
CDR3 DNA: TGCAGCGTACAGAACTATGGCTACACCTTC

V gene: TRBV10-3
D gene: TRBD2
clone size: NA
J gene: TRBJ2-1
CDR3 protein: CAISRTSGLYNEQFF
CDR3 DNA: TGTGCCATCAGCCGGACTAGCGGGTTGTACAATGAGCAGTTCTTC

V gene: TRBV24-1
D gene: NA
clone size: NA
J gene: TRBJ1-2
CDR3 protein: CATSEGGRDGGYTF
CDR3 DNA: TGTGCCACCAGTGAGGGAGGTCGCGATGGGGGCTACACCTTC

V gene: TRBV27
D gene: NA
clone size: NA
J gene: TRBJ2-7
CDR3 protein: CASSLGFRGPVYGEQYF
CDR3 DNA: TGTGCCAGCAGTTTGGGGTTTAGGGGTCCTGTTTACGGCGAGCAGTACTTC

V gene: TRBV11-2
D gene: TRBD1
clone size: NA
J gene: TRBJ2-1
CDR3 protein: CASSLDAWQGAHEQFF
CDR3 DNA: TGTGCCAGCAGCTTAGATGCTTGGCAGGGGGCGCATGAGCAGTTCTTC

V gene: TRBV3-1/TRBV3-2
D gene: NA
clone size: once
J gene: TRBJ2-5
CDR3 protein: CASSQEGTKETQYF
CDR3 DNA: TGTGCCAGCAGCCAAGAAGGAACTAAAGAGACCCAGTACTTC

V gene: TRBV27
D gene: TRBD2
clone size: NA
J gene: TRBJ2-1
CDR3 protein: CASSLGGTLAGPYNEQFF
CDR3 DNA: TGTGCCAGCTCATTAGGGGGGACCCTAGCGGGACCCTACAATGAGCAGTTCTTC

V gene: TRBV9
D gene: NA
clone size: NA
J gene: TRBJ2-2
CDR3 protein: CASSQTGSGLNTGELFF
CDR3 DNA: TGTGCCAGCAGCCAGACAGGGTCGGGACTGAACACCGGGGAGCTGTTTTTT

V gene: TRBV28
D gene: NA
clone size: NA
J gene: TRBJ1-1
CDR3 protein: CASSLGPGGTEAFF
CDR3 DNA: TGTGCCAGCAGTTTGGGACCGGGGGGAACTGAAGCTTTCTTT

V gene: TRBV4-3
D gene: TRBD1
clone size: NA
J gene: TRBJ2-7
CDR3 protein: CASSQDYPGQDEQYF
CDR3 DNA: TGCGCCAGCAGCCAAGATTACCCGGGACAGGACGAGCAGTACTTC

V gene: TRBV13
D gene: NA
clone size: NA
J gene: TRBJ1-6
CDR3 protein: CASSPTRGPLHF
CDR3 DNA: TGTGCCAGCAGCCCCACGCGAGGACCCCTCCACTTT

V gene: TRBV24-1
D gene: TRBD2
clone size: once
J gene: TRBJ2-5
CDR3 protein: CATSRGEGTQYF
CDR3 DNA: TGTGCCACTTCCCGAGGGGAGGGGACCCAGTACTTC

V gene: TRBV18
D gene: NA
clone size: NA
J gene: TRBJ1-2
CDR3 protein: CASSPTTSGGGDGYTF
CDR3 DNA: TGTGCCAGCTCACCGACAACCTCCGGGGGTGGGGATGGCTACACCTTC

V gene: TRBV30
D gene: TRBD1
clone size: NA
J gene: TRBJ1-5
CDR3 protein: CAWSVGQGAGQPQHF
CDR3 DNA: TGTGCCTGGAGTGTGGGACAGGGGGCAGGGCAGCCCCAGCATTTT

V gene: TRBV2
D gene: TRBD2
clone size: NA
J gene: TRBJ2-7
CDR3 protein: CASSEAGLAAEQYF
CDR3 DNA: TGTGCCAGCAGTGAAGCGGGACTAGCGGCGGAGCAGTACTTC

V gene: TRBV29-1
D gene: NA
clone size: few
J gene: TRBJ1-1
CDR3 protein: CSANNYRAPGTEAFF
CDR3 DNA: TGCAGCGCAAACAACTACAGGGCCCCGGGGACTGAAGCTTTCTTT

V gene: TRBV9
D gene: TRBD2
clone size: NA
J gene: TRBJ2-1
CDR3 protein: CASRGGTSLNNEQFF
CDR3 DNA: TGTGCCAGCAGAGGTGGGACTAGCCTCAACAATGAGCAGTTCTTC

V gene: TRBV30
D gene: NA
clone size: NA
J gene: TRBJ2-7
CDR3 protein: CAWSPGYPSYEQYF
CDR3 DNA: TGTGCCTGGAGTCCGGGATATCCATCCTACGAGCAGTACTTC

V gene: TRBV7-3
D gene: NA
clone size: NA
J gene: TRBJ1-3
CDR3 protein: CASSPGGDTIYF
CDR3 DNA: TGTGCCAGCAGCCCTGGGGGGGACACCATATATTTT

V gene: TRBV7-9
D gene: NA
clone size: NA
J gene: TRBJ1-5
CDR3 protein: CASSLVGDNQPQHF
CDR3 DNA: TGTGCCAGCAGCTTAGTTGGAGACAATCAGCCCCAGCATTTT

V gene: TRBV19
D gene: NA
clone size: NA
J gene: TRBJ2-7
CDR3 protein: CASSIDLEGQYEQYF
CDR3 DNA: TGTGCCAGTAGTATAGATCTGGAAGGACAATACGAGCAGTACTTC

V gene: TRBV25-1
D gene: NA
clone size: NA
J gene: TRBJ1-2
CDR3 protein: CASSEYGGGRTNYGYTF
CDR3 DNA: TGTGCCAGCAGTGAATATGGGGGGGGACGTACGAACTATGGCTACACCTTC

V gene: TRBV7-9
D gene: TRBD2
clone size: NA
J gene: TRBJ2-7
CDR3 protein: CASSLTSGRAGEQYF
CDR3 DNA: TGTGCCAGCAGCTTAACTAGCGGGAGGGCCGGCGAGCAGTACTTC

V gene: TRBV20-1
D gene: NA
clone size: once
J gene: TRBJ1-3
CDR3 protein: CSLTSGNTIYF
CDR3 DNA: TGCAGCCTGACTAGTGGAAACACCATATATTTT

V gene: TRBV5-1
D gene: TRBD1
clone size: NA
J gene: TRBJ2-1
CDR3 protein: CASSLGTGGNEQFF
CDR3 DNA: TGCGCCAGCAGCTTAGGAACAGGGGGTAATGAGCAGTTCTTC

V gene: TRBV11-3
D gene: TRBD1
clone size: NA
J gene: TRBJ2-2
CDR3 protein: CASSLRQGASGELFF
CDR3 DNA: TGTGCCAGCAGTTTGAGACAGGGGGCGAGCGGGGAGCTGTTTTTT

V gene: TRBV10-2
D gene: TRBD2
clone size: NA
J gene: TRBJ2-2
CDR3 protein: CASRKGTSGRNTGELFF
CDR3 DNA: TGCGCCAGCAGGAAAGGGACTAGCGGGAGAAACACCGGGGAGCTGTTTTTT

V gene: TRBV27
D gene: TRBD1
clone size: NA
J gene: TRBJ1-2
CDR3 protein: CASSSYRGAWRGYTF
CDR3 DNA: TGTGCCAGCAGTTCTTACAGGGGAGCCTGGCGTGGCTACACCTTC

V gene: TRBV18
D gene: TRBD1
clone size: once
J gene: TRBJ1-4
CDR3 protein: CASSPSGQINEKLFF
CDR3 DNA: TGTGCCAGCTCACCATCGGGACAGATTAATGAAAAACTGTTTTTT

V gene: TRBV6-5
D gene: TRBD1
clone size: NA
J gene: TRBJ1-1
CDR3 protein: CASSRSGDRRSEAFF
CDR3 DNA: TGTGCCAGCAGCCGATCAGGGGACAGGAGGTCTGAAGCTTTCTTT

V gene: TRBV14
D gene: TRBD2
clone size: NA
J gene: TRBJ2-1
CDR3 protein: CASSQDGNSGAGFNNEQFF
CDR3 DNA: TGTGCCAGCAGCCAAGACGGAAATAGCGGGGCCGGATTCAACAATGAGCAGTTCTTC

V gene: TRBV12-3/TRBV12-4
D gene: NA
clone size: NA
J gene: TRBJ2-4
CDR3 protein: CASSFGLNIQYF
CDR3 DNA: TGTGCCAGCAGTTTCGGTCTAAACATTCAGTACTTC